Listed here is a single TCR beta chain. Its target is unknown. This sample stems from a study of Graves' ophthalmopathy and Graves' hyperthyroidism. Notes on the study in general: Blood also harbored most expanded thyroid clonotypes above 0.001 frequency.

The CDR3 has 14 residues. V dropped 2 bases and J dropped 0 bases, with 8 bases sitting between them. CDR1 and CDR2 from the germline V gene are GTSNPN and SVGIG (reference sequence). Amplified TCR beta CDR3 regions were obtained using RNA transcripts as template. HTBI primers primed a first-round RT-PCR, and a second-round multiplex PCR followed. TCRdb reprocessed the multiplex PCR reads with MiXCR, giving one entry per CDR3 protein. Found here are some 350,000 distinct CDR3 sequences, approximately 17% of them singletons; the top ten hold 2.4%. The TCR comes from an adult woman with stable Graves' hyperthyroidism. The V gene is TRBV30, the J gene TRBJ1-3, with D hard to call. The sample taken for sequencing was peripheral blood. The CDR3 is CAWSRTASGNTIYF. As DNA, the CDR3 is TGTGCCTGGAGTCGGACGGCCTCTGGAAACACCATATATTTT.